Below are 24 T cell receptor beta chains sequenced from a single sample in a study of blood T cell repertoires in COVID-19. Data came from immunoSEQ multiplex PCR; TCRdb stores just in-frame clones and leaves some out. The table includes tens of thousands of clones, around 90% detected once. The sample was peripheral blood. All receptors derive from a man aged 55 to 70 with active COVID-19.

This clone occurred once. This chain uses TRBV12-3 or TRBV12-4 with TRBJ1-1, with D perhaps TRBD1 (6 bases). Trimming stripped 6 bases from V and 1 base from J, with 9 bases between. This CDR3 contains 13 residues. The CDR3 reads CASSLGQNTEAFF. CDR3 coding DNA: TGTGCCAGCAGCTTGGGACAGAACACTGAAGCTTTCTTT.

This clone was observed once. The V gene is TRBV7-6, the J gene TRBJ2-7; a weak D match, TRBD1 (6 bases). Germline CDR1 is SGHVS and CDR2 is FNYEAQ. The CDR3 spans 13 residues. The V end lost 0 bases, the J end lost 3 bases, and 6 bases lay between the germline ends. CDR3 protein: CASSLAGGYEQYF. DNA for the CDR3: TGTGCCAGCAGCTTAGCAGGGGGCTACGAGCAGTACTTC.

V gene TRBV12-3 or TRBV12-4 combines with J gene TRBJ1-3, with D unclear. The CDR3 loop spans 13 amino acids. The germline V and J ends were trimmed by 7 bases and 0 bases, with 7 bases remaining between them. This chain's CDR3 is CASNSVSGNTIYF. The CDR3 region has the DNA TGTGCCAGCAATTCGGTCTCTGGAAACACCATATATTTT.

The V and J genes are TRBV18 and TRBJ2-7; tentatively, D is TRBD1 (6 bases). The CDR3 is 15 amino acids. Germline V gene data show CDR1 as KGHSH and CDR2 as LQKENI. The germline V and J ends were trimmed by 3 bases and 0 bases, with 12 bases remaining between them. As DNA, the CDR3 is TGTGCCAGCTCACCCCAGGACAGTTCCTCCTACGAGCAGTACTTC. This codes for CASSPQDSSSYEQYF.

This rearrangement joins TRBV2 to TRBJ2-1; TRBD1 agrees at 7 bases. Germline V gene lookup returns CDR1 SNHLY and CDR2 FYNNEI. The junction had 9 bases not matched to a gene; V was cut back by 5 bases and J by 14 bases. CDR3 length equals 12 residues. The CDR3 coding sequence is TGTGCCAGCAGTTCAGTAGACAGGGTGGAGTTCTTC. This sequence encodes CASSSVDRVEFF. The full variable domain, with the rest looked up from reference TRBV2 and TRBJ2-1, is EPEVTQTPSHQVTQMGQEVILRCVPISNHLYFYWYRQILGQKVEFLVSFYNNEISEKSEIFDDQFSVERPDGSNFTLKIRSTKLEDSAMYFCASSSVDRVEFFGPGTRLTVL.

This clone was seen once. The V and J genes are TRBV9 and TRBJ1-1; D perhaps matches TRBD1 (6 bases). Trimming cost V 4 bases and J 7 bases, with 17 bases left between them. This CDR3 comprises 14 residues. Germline CDR1 and CDR2: SGDLS and YYNGEE. Here the CDR3 reads CASSTNLGAGEAFF. CDR3 coding DNA: TGTGCCAGCAGCACAAACCTGGGGGCAGGTGAAGCTTTCTTT.

The chain links TRBV2 to TRBJ2-1; 13 positions match TRBD2. Germline CDR1 SNHLY, CDR2 FYNNEI. The CDR3 is 15 residues long. Trimming cost V 6 bases and J 5 bases; bases outside gene matches: 4. CDR3 protein: CASRKGTSGDNEQFF. The CDR3 DNA sequence: TGTGCCAGCAGGAAGGGGACTAGCGGGGACAATGAGCAGTTCTTC. Full variable domain (rest looked up from reference TRBV2 and TRBJ2-1): EPEVTQTPSHQVTQMGQEVILRCVPISNHLYFYWYRQILGQKVEFLVSFYNNEISEKSEIFDDQFSVERPDGSNFTLKIRSTKLEDSAMYFCASRKGTSGDNEQFFGPGTRLTVL.

The chain employs TRBV9 and TRBJ1-6; D may be TRBD1 (6 bases). Germline V lookup: CDR1 SGDLS, CDR2 YYNGEE. Between the trimmed V and J ends, which lost 4 bases and 4 bases, there was a span of 9 bases. There are 14 residues in the CDR3. CDR3 residues: CASSNTGYNSPLHF. The DNA for the CDR3 is TGTGCCAGCAGCAATACAGGGTATAATTCACCCCTCCACTTT.

Details on this clone: Germline and junction disagree at one end, which may indicate a read error. The chain recombines TRBV7-7 with TRBJ2-5; 8 positions agree with TRBD2. This CDR3 has 14 amino acids. Germline assignment: CDR1 SSHAT and CDR2 FNYEAQ (reference sequence). The CDR3 loop reads CASSPSGYQETQYF. CDR3 DNA: TGTGCTAGCAGCCCTAGCGGGTACCAAGAGACCCAGTACTTC.

The CDR3 loop reads CASSLRLRTSIGTDTQYF. CDR3 DNA: TGTGCCAGCAGCTTGAGGCTCCGGACTAGCATAGGCACAGATACGCAGTATTTT. The chain couples TRBV7-7 to TRBJ2-3, with 8 bases matching TRBD2. With V trimmed by 3 bases and J by 1 base, 12 bases remained unmatched. The germline gives CDR1 SSHAT, CDR2 FNYEAQ (reference sequence). The CDR3 is made up of 18 amino acids.

The J gene is TRBJ2-3, the V gene TRBV9, with a tentative D call TRBD1 (6 bases). Germline assignment: CDR1 SGDLS and CDR2 YYNGEE. This CDR3 contains 15 residues. Trimming cost V 0 bases and J 1 base, with 9 bases left between them. The CDR3 DNA reads TGTGCCAGCAGCGTAGAGGGGACACGCACAGATACGCAGTATTTT. The encoded protein is CASSVEGTRTDTQYF.

J is TRBJ2-7 and V is TRBV7-2; D might be TRBD1 (5 bases). The CDR3 spans 15 residues. Germline V CDR1 and CDR2: SGHTA, FQGNSA. V shed 6 bases and J shed 0 bases, with 15 bases lying between them. CDR3 nucleotides: TGTGCCAGCAGTGTGACAGTTTCAAGCTCCTACGAGCAGTACTTC. Its translation is CASSVTVSSSYEQYF.

V usage is TRBV3-1 (or the pseudogene TRBV3-2) and J usage is TRBJ2-1; D is unclear. The V and J ends lost 1 base and 7 bases respectively, with 5 bases between them. This CDR3 is built from 12 residues. Germline loops: CDR1 LGHDT, CDR2 YNNKEL (reference sequence). Here the CDR3 DNA reads TGTGCCAGCAGCCAAGGCGGAAATGAGCAGTTCTTC. It translates to CASSQGGNEQFF.

This chain connects TRBV30 to TRBJ1-2; no clear D. The length of the CDR3 is 12 residues. Germline CDR1 is GTSNPN and CDR2 is SVGIG (reference sequence). Trimming removed 0 bases from V and 7 bases from J, with 9 bases in between. The DNA for the CDR3 is TGTGCCTGGAGTGTAACGGGTGCTGGCTACACCTTC. Translated, it gives CAWSVTGAGYTF.

The CDR3 is CATRTSVTDTQYF. CDR3 in DNA: TGTGCCACTAGGACTAGCGTCACAGATACGCAGTATTTT. V usage is TRBV19 and J usage is TRBJ2-3, with TRBD2 matching over 9 bases. The germline gives CDR1 LNHDA, CDR2 SQIVND (reference sequence). CDR3 size: 13 residues. J lost 2 bases, V lost 10 bases, and 4 bases had no gene match.

This rearrangement joins TRBV19 to TRBJ2-5, with TRBD2 matching 11 bases. This CDR3 comprises 12 residues. Losses at the gene ends were 8 bases for V and 12 bases for J; bases not matched to a gene: 8. Looked up from germline, CDR1 is LNHDA and CDR2 is SQIVND (reference sequence). CDR3: CASRVAGGPEYF. As DNA, the CDR3 is TGTGCCAGTCGGGTAGCGGGAGGGCCGGAGTACTTC.

V and J are TRBV6-5 and TRBJ2-1; 10 positions agree with TRBD2. CDR1 is MNHEY and CDR2 is SVGAGI in the germline V gene. V shed 7 bases, J shed 2 bases, and the junction held 5 bases outside the gene matches. This CDR3 has 15 residues. In DNA, the CDR3 is TGTGCCAGCACCCCCCTAGCGGGGGCCTACAATGAGCAGTTCTTC. Translating it yields CASTPLAGAYNEQFF.

This clone appeared once. V usage is TRBV29-1 and J usage is TRBJ2-1; TRBD2 matches 8 bases. Looked up from germline, CDR1 is SQVTM and CDR2 is ANQGSEA. The V gene end was trimmed by 4 bases and the J gene end by 7 bases; junction bases not matched to a gene: 9. The CDR3 has 14 residues. The CDR3 DNA reads as TGCAGCGTTGTATCGGGCGGGAGGACAAATGAGCAGTTCTTC. Its protein product is CSVVSGGRTNEQFF.

The sample holds one count of this clone. This rearrangement joins TRBV18 to TRBJ2-5; TRBD1 aligns across 7 bases. Per the germline V gene, CDR1 is KGHSH and CDR2 is LQKENI. The V and J ends lost 1 base and 4 bases, in that order; junction bases with no gene match: 12. The CDR3 is made up of 17 amino acids. CDR3 coding DNA: TGTGCCAGCTCACCACTTGACAGGGACCCGGTCAGAGAGACCCAGTACTTC. It yields the protein CASSPLDRDPVRETQYF.

This clone was detected once. This chain links TRBV7-3 with TRBJ2-2; 9 bases fit TRBD1. The CDR3 contains 15 residues. CDR1 and CDR2 (germline): SGHTA, FQGTGA. After removal of 3 bases from V and 2 bases from J, the junction contained 1 base not matched to a gene. The CDR3 spells CASSLGQGNTGELFF. CDR3 sequence (DNA): TGTGCCAGCAGCTTGGGACAGGGAAACACCGGGGAGCTGTTTTTT.

The chain joins TRBV3-1 (or the pseudogene TRBV3-2) to TRBJ2-5, with 12 bases lining up with TRBD2. The CDR3 covers 17 residues. Germline CDR1 is LGHDT and CDR2 is YNNKEL (reference sequence). The trim removed 4 bases at V and 2 bases at J, leaving 8 bases unmatched. The CDR3 nucleotides read TGTGCCAGCAGCCTGCCTAGCGGGAGGGTTGGGCAAGAGACCCAGTACTTC. Translated, it gives CASSLPSGRVGQETQYF.

This clone was observed a few times. The V gene is TRBV6-6, the J gene TRBJ1-2, with 7 bases identical to TRBD1. V gave up 7 bases and J gave up 4 bases; unmatched junction bases: 9. CDR3 length equals 14 residues. CDR1 and CDR2 from the germline V gene are MNHNY and SVGAGI (reference sequence). CDR3 DNA: TGTGCCAGCACCGAGACAGGGTTCGCCTATGGCTACACCTTC. Translation: CASTETGFAYGYTF.

The J gene is TRBJ2-1, the V gene TRBV6-1; the D is unclear. The V and J ends lost 2 bases and 3 bases respectively, with 5 bases between them. CDR1 is MNHNS and CDR2 is SASEGT in the germline V gene. The CDR3 covers 13 residues. In nucleotides, the CDR3 is TGTGCCAGCAGTGAACGGGTCTACAATGAGCAGTTCTTC. As protein: CASSERVYNEQFF.

The chain couples TRBV5-6 to TRBJ2-1; 10 bases agree with TRBD2. J lost 4 bases, V lost 0 bases, and 4 bases had no gene match. This CDR3 contains 16 residues. Germline V gene lookup returns CDR1 SGHDT and CDR2 YYEEEE. In DNA, the CDR3 is TGTGCCAGCAGCTTGGACCCTAGCGGGAGATACAATGAGCAGTTCTTC. Protein product: CASSLDPSGRYNEQFF.